This T cell receptor beta chain was found in a study of cytomegalovirus exposure and HLA in healthy donors. This CDR3 is 16 amino acids long. V was shortened by 3 bases and J by 0 bases, with 14 bases between the two germline ends. CDR1 is LGHNA and CDR2 is YNFKEQ in the germline V gene. Researchers ran the PCR with 60 Vbeta and 13 Jbeta primers. The data were produced by immunoSEQ multiplex PCR, yet TCRdb's version contains in-frame clones alone and is incomplete. The data show 170,000 or so clones, less than 90% seen once. Sequenced: PBMCs. This sequence was found in a boy between 2 and 10 years old in good health and CMV-seronegative. The chain employs TRBV4-2 and TRBJ1-1, with D possibly matching TRBD1 (5 bases). CDR3 amino acids: CASSQTFRVLNTEAFF. CDR3 nucleotides: TGTGCCAGCAGCCAGACCTTCAGGGTGCTGAACACTGAAGCTTTCTTT.